This TCR beta chain derives from a study of T-cell reconstitution after alpha-beta-depleted transplantation in children. Broader study findings: Several hundred expanded graft clones reportedly were the source of alpha-beta T cells about two months after transplant. T-cell counts and diversity were attributed mostly to newly produced T cells one year after transplant. It was surviving recipient T cells and thymic progenitors that gave some patients high TCRbeta diversity at day 60.

The CDR3 runs 16 residues. Germline CDR1 reads DFQATT; CDR2 reads SNEGSKA (reference sequence). There are a few counts of this clonotype. Its antigen is not identified. A read error may account for a junction end that differs from germline. Library preparation (for TCRbeta) was performed with unique molecular identifiers. TCRdb re-called the PCR reads with MiXCR, one entry per CDR3 protein. The sample yields hundreds of thousands of distinct CDR3 sequences, about an eighth seen once. Sequenced material: PBMCs, taken before TCRalphabeta/CD19-depleted stem cell transplant. The TCR comes from a girl between 2 and 10 years old with congenital amegakaryocytic thrombocytopenia, due to receive a stem cell transplant. V is TRBV20-1 and J is TRBJ2-1, with 14 bases lining up with TRBD2. The CDR3 DNA is TGCAGTGCCAGAGGCGGGACTAGCGGGAGAAGGAATGAGCAGTTCTTC. It translates to CSARGGTSGRRNEQFF.